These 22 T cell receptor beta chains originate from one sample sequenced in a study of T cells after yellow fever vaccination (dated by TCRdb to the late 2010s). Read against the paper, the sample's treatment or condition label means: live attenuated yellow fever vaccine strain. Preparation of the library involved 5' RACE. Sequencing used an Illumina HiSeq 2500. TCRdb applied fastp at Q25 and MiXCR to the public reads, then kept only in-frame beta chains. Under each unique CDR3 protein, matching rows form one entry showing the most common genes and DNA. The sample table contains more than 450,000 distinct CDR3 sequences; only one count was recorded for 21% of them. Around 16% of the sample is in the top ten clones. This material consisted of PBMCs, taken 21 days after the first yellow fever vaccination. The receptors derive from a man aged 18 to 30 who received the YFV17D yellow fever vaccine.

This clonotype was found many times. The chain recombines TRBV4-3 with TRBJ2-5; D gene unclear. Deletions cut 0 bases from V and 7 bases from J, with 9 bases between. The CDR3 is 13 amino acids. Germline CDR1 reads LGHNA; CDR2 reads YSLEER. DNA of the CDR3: TGCGCCAGCAGCCAAGAGGCATTAGGGACCCAGTACTTC. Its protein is CASSQEALGTQYF.

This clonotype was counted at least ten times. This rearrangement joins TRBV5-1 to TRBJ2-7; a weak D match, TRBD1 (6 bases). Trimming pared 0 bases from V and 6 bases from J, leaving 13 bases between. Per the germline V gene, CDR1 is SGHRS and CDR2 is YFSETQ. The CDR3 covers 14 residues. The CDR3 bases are TGCGCCAGCAGCTTGGACAGGGAACTGAGCGAGCAGTACTTC. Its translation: CASSLDRELSEQYF.

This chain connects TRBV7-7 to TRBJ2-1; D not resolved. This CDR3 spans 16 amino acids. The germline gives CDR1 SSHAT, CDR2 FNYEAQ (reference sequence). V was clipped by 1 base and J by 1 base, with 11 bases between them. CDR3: CASSLGLRSSYNEQFF. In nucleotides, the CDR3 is TGTGCCAGCAGCTTAGGTCTTCGCAGTTCCTACAATGAGCAGTTCTTC.

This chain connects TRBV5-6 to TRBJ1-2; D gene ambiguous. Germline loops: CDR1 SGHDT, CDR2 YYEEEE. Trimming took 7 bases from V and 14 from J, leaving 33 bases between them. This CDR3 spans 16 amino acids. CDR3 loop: CASGRRFLSSSMARTF. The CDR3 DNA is TGTGCCAGCGGCCGCAGGTTCCTTTCGAGCTCTATGGCTAGGACCTTC.

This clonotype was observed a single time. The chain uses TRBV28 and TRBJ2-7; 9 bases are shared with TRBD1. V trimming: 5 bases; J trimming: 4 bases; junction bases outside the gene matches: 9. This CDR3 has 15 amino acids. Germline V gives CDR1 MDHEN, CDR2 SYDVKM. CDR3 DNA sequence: TGTGCCAGCAGTGTCCGAGACAGGGGGATGTACGAGCAGTACGTC. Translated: CASSVRDRGMYEQYV.

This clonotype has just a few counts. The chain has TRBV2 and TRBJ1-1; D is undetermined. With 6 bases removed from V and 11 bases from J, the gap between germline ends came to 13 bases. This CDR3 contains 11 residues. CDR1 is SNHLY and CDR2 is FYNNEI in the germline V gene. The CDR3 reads CASSFLMGAFF. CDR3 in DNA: TGTGCCAGCAGCTTCTTGATGGGGGCTTTCTTT.

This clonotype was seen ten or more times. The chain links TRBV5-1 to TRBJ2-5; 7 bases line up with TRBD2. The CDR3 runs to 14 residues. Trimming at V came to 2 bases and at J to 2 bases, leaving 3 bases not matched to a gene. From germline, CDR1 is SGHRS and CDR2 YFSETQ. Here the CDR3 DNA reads TGCGCCAGCAGCTTAGCGGGGCGACAAGAGACCCAGTACTTC. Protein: CASSLAGRQETQYF.

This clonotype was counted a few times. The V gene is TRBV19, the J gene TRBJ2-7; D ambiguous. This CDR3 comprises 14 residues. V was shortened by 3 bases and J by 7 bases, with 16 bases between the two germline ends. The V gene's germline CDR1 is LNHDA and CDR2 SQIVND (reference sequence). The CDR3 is CASSILTRPKEQYF. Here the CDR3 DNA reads TGTGCCAGTAGTATCCTGACACGGCCCAAGGAGCAGTACTTC.

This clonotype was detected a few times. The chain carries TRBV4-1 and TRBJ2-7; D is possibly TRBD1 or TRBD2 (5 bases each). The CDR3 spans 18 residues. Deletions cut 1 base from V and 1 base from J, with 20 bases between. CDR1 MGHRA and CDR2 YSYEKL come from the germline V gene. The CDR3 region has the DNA TGCGCCAGCAGCCAAGCCCCCCTAGGGACCTTAAAGTCCTACGAGCAGTACTTC. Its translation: CASSQAPLGTLKSYEQYF.

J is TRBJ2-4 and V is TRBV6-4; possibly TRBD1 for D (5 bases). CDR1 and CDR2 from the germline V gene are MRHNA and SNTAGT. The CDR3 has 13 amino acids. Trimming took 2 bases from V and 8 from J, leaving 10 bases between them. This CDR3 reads CASSDAEGDIQYF. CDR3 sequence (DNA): TGTGCCAGCAGTGACGCTGAAGGGGACATTCAGTACTTC.

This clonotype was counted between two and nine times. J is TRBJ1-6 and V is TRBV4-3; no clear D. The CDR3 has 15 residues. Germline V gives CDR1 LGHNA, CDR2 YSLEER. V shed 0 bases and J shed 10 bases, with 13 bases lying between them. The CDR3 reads CASSQDTSGVSPLHF. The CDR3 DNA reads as TGCGCCAGCAGCCAAGATACCAGTGGAGTCTCACCCCTCCACTTT.

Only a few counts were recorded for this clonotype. The CDR3 spells CATSRVRVAGELFF. The CDR3 DNA reads as TGTGCCACCAGCAGAGTCAGGGTGGCCGGGGAGCTGTTTTTT. The chain combines TRBV15 with TRBJ2-2, with a tentative D call TRBD1 (5 bases). The CDR3 consists of 14 residues. The germline V gene encodes CDR1 LNHNV and CDR2 YYDKDF (reference sequence). Trimming shortened V by 1 base and J by 6 bases, and 9 bases separated the two germline ends.

The CDR3 nucleotides are TGTGCCAGCAGCTTAGGCGGTGACAGGGCCCGGACCGGGGAGCTGTTTTTT. This encodes CASSLGGDRARTGELFF. The V and J genes are TRBV7-2 and TRBJ2-2; 7 bases are shared with TRBD1. Germline CDR1 is SGHTA and CDR2 is FQGNSA. There are 17 residues in the CDR3. Losses at the gene ends were 1 base for V and 5 bases for J; bases not matched to a gene: 10.

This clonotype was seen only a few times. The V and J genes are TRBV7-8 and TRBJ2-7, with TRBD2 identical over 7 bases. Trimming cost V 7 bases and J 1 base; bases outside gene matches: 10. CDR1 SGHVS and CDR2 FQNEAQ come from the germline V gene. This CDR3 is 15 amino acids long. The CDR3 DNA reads TGTGCCAGCATTCCAGCGGGGTACGTTTCCTACGAGCAGTACTTC. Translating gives CASIPAGYVSYEQYF.

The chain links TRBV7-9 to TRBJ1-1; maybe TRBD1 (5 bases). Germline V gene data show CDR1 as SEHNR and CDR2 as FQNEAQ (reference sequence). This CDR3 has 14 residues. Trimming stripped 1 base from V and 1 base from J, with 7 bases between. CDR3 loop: CASSLVGENTEAFF. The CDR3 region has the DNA TGTGCCAGCAGCTTAGTGGGGGAGAACACTGAAGCTTTCTTT.

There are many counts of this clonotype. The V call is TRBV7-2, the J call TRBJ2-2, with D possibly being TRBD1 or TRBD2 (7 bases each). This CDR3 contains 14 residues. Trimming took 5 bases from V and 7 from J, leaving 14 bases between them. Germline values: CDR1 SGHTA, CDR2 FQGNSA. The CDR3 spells CASSRPGGGGELFF. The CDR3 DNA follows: TGTGCCAGCAGCCGACCAGGGGGGGGCGGGGAGCTGTTTTTT.

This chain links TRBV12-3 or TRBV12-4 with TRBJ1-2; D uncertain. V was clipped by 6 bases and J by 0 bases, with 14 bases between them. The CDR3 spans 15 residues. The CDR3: CASRPGLRANYGYTF. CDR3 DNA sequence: TGTGCCAGCAGACCTGGTTTAAGGGCTAACTATGGCTACACCTTC.

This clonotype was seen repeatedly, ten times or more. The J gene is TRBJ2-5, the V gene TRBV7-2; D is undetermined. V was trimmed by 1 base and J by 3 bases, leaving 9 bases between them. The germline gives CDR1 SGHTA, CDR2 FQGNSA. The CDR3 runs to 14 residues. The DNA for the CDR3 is TGTGCCAGCAGCTTAGTGGGCTACGAAGAGACCCAGTACTTC. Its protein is CASSLVGYEETQYF. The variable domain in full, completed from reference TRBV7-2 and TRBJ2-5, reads GAGVSQSPSNKVTEKGKDVELRCDPISGHTALYWYRQSLGQGLEFLIYFQGNSAPDKSGLPSDRFSAERTGGSVSTLTIQRTQQEDSAVYLCASSLVGYEETQYFGPGTRLLVL.

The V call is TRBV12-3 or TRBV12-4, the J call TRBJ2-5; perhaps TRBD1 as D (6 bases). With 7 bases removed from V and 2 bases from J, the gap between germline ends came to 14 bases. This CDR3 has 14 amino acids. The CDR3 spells CASTEDRTQETQYF. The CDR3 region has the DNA TGTGCCAGCACCGAAGACAGGACTCAAGAGACCCAGTACTTC.

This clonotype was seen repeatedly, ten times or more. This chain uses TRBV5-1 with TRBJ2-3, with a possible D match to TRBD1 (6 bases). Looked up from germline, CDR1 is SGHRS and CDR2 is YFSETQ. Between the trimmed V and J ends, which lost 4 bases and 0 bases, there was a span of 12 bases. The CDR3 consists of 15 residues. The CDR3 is CASSPGQTSTDTQYF. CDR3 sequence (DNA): TGCGCCAGCAGCCCAGGACAGACTAGCACAGATACGCAGTATTTT. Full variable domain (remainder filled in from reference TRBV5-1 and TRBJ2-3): KAGVTQTPRYLIKTRGQQVTLSCSPISGHRSVSWYQQTPGQGLQFLFEYFSETQRNKGNFPGRFSGRQFSNSRSEMNVSTLELGDSALYLCASSPGQTSTDTQYFGPGTRLTVL.

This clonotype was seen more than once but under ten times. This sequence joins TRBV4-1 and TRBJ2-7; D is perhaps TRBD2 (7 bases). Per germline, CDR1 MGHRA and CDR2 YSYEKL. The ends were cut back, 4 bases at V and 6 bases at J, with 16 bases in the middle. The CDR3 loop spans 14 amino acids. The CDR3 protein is CASSPGGLGGEQYF. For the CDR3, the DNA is TGCGCCAGCAGCCCCGGGGGGTTAGGGGGCGAGCAGTACTTC.

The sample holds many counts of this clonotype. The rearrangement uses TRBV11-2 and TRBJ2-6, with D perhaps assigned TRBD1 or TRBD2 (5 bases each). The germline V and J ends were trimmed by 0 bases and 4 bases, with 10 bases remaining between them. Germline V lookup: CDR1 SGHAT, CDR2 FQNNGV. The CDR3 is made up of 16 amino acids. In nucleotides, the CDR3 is TGTGCCAGCAGCTTAGATGAAGGGGACGGGGCCAACGTCCTGACTTTC. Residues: CASSLDEGDGANVLTF.